This T cell receptor beta chain is drawn from a study of T cells in Graves' hyperthyroidism and ophthalmopathy. Study summary: Peripheral blood was drawn at first diagnosis, prior to all treatment.

PBMCs were derived from 10 ml fresh peripheral blood. RNA transcripts gave rise to amplified TCR beta CDR3 regions. HTBI primers were employed in a first-round RT-PCR of the TCR CDR3. TCRdb itself ran the multiplex PCR reads through MiXCR, one entry per CDR3 protein. The table lists about 400,000 distinct CDR3 sequences, over 12% of them singletons. In its sample, this clonotype was seen a few times. Its antigen remains unknown. Study conclusions and caveats: In simple terms, a model built on 13 V-J features told ophthalmopathy apart from stable hyperthyroidism.

Germline lookup yields CDR1 MNHNS and CDR2 SASEGT. The CDR3 contains 14 residues. V shed 6 bases and J shed 2 bases, with 14 bases lying between them. The gene calls are TRBV6-1 and TRBJ2-7, with a possible D match to TRBD2 (5 bases). The sequence was collected from a man between 45 and 60 years old with Graves' ophthalmopathy. The sample was blood. This CDR3 reads CASSPEGGPYEQYF. The DNA of the CDR3 is TGTGCCAGCAGCCCCGAGGGCGGACCCTACGAGCAGTACTTC.